This TCR beta chain was recovered during a study of chemoradiotherapy in HPV16-positive cancers. The assay was immunoSEQ multiplex PCR, and TCRdb's table has in-frame clones only and misses some. The sample gives 50,000 to 55,000 clones, 90% of which show up once; about 3.5% is in the top ten. Study-wide points: Better recurrence-free survival went with HPV-responsive T-cell expansion in HPV16-positive patients. Non-HPV-specific T cells did not expand in tumors during treatment, whereas candidate HPV-specific clones and E7-related motifs did.

Over chemoradiotherapy, repertoires were sampled more than once. To note about this clone: Its specificity is not known.

Material: blood, obtained from a patient who underwent chemoradiotherapy. The clonotype originates from a human donor with HPV-associated anogenital cancer.

The CDR3 sequence is CARETEENYGYTF. The CDR3 bases are TGTGCCAGGGAGACAGAAGAGAACTATGGCTACACCTTC. The rearrangement links TRBV2 to TRBJ1-2; D is possibly TRBD1 (5 bases). Germline CDR1 and CDR2: SNHLY and FYNNEI. The germline V and J ends were trimmed by 9 bases and 2 bases, with 13 bases remaining between them. CDR3 size: 13 residues.